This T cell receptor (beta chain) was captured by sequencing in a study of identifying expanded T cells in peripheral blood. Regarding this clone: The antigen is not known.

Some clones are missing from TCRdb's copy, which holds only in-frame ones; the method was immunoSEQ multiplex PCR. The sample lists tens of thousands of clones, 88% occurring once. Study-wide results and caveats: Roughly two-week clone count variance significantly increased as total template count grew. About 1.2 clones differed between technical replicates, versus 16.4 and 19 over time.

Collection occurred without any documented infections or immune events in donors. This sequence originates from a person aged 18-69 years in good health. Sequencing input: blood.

The CDR3 coding sequence is TGTGCCAGTAGTATAAGGCAGGGAGCCGAGACCCAGTACTTC. Translation: CASSIRQGAETQYF. V gene TRBV19 combines with J gene TRBJ2-5, with D tentatively TRBD1 or TRBD2 (5 bases each). The length of the CDR3 is 14 residues. Trimming shortened V by 2 bases and J by 5 bases, and 12 bases separated the two germline ends. Germline loops: CDR1 LNHDA, CDR2 SQIVND (reference sequence).